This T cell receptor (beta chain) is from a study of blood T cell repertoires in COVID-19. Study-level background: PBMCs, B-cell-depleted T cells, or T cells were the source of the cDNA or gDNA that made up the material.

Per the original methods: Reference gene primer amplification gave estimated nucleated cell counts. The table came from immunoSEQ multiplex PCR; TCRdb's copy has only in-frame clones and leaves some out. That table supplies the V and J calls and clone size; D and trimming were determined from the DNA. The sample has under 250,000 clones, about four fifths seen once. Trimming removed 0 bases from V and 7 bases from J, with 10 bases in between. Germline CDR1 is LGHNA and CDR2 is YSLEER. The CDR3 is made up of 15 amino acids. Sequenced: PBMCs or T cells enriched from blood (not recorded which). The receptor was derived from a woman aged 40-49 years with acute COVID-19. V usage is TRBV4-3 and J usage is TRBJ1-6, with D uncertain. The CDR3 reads CASSQELMENSPLHF. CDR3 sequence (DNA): TGCGCCAGCAGCCAAGAGCTCATGGAGAATTCACCCCTCCACTTT.